This T cell receptor (beta chain) was sequenced during a study of cytomegalovirus exposure and HLA in healthy donors. Study observations and caveats: Later on, a genetic analysis was performed. It linked a missense variant in DCLRE1C with V- and J-gene trimming of TCR beta.

Vbeta (60) and Jbeta (13) primers were used in the PCR. The table came from immunoSEQ multiplex PCR; TCRdb's copy has only in-frame clones and leaves some out. The sample has 100,000 to 150,000 clones, 81% seen once. About this clone: Its antigen is unknown. Within the sample, other DNA sequences also encode this same CDR3.

Everyone who donated was a healthy bone marrow donor. Trimming stripped 4 bases from V and 8 bases from J, with 11 bases between. Germline CDR1 is SNHLY and CDR2 is FYNNEI. The CDR3 spans 12 residues. The rearrangement joins TRBV2 to TRBJ1-2; perhaps TRBD1 as D (6 bases). This receptor was taken from a man between 18 and 29 years old in good health and CMV-seropositive. Source material: PBMCs. CDR3 sequence: CASSADRGGYTF. CDR3 DNA sequence: TGTGCCAGCAGTGCGGACAGAGGCGGCTACACCTTC.